The 4 T cell receptor beta chains below come from one sample, sequenced in a study of T-cell memory formation after mild COVID-19. From the 5' RACE reads, TCRdb called clonotypes with MiXCR, one entry per CDR3 protein. Found here are roughly 170,000 distinct CDR3 sequences, over 20% of them singletons; the top ten hold about 21%. Sequencing was done on a sample of PBMCs or a T cell subset sorted from them (not recorded which). The receptor set was obtained from an adult woman who had mild COVID-19 (a few samples of this study predate the infection). Cell type and time point are not known.

This chain links TRBV19 with TRBJ1-1, with 10 bases identical to TRBD1. The V segment lost 6 bases and the J segment 10 bases; nucleotides outside the gene matches: 14. The CDR3 contains 15 residues. Germline V CDR1 and CDR2: LNHDA, SQIVND (reference sequence). The CDR3 nucleotides read TGTGCCAGTAGAGGACAGGGGGGGACCTCGAGAGGAGCTTTCTTT. As protein: CASRGQGGTSRGAFF. Full variable domain (missing parts from reference TRBV19 and TRBJ1-1): DGGITQSPKYLFRKEGQNVTLSCEQNLNHDAMYWYRQDPGQGLRLIYYSQIVNDFQKGDIAEGYSVSREKKESFPLTVTSAQKNPTAFYLCASRGQGGTSRGAFFGQGTRLTVV.

In this sample, this clonotype turned up a few times. The J gene is TRBJ2-1, the V gene TRBV7-2; D unclear. V was cut by 5 bases and J by 4 bases, with 12 bases left in between. The CDR3 is 14 amino acids. Germline values: CDR1 SGHTA, CDR2 FQGNSA. This CDR3 is CASSPSPSYNEQFF. CDR3 nucleotides: TGTGCCAGCAGCCCTTCACCGAGTTACAATGAGCAGTTCTTC.

This clonotype was detected a few times. DNA for the CDR3: TGTGCCAGCAGCTTTCCTAGCGTCGGCTACCAAGAGACCCAGTACTTC. Amino acids: CASSFPSVGYQETQYF. The chain carries TRBV9 and TRBJ2-5; D may be TRBD2 (6 bases). Germline V gives CDR1 SGDLS, CDR2 YYNGEE. The V end lost 4 bases, the J end lost 0 bases, and 16 bases lay between the germline ends. The CDR3 loop spans 16 amino acids.

The chain employs TRBV18 and TRBJ2-3; TRBD1 might be the D (5 bases). Germline V lookup: CDR1 KGHSH, CDR2 LQKENI. The CDR3 runs to 14 residues. The V end was cut by 6 bases, the J end by 4 bases, with 14 bases between. The CDR3 loop reads CASSENTGADTQYF. In DNA, the CDR3 is TGTGCCAGCTCTGAGAATACAGGAGCAGATACGCAGTATTTT.